The 29 T cell receptor beta chains below all came from one sample that was sequenced in a study of cytomegalovirus exposure and HLA in healthy donors. PCR primers comprised 60 Vbeta and 13 Jbeta primers. Profiling relied on immunoSEQ multiplex PCR, and the TCRdb table lists in-frame clones only, not all of them. The profile shows about 130,000 clones, less than 85% of them singletons. Sequenced sample: PBMCs. All receptors come from a man aged 35-49 years in good health and CMV-seronegative.

V gene TRBV30 combines with J gene TRBJ2-2, with 8 bases identical to TRBD1. CDR3 length: 13 residues. CDR1 GTSNPN and CDR2 SVGIG come from the germline V gene (reference sequence). V lost 3 bases to trimming and J lost 6 bases; unmatched junction nucleotides: 3. The CDR3 bases are TGTGCCTGGAGGGGACAGGACGCCGGGGAGCTGTTTTTT. As protein: CAWRGQDAGELFF.

The V and J genes are TRBV7-3 and TRBJ1-5; unclear D gene. V dropped 2 bases and J dropped 5 bases, with 7 bases sitting between them. The CDR3 has 13 amino acids. The germline CDR1 and CDR2 sequences are SGHTA and FQGTGA. For the CDR3, the DNA is TGTGCCAGCAGCTTATCTGTCGATCAGCCCCAGCATTTT. Protein product: CASSLSVDQPQHF.

V is TRBV4-1 and J is TRBJ2-3; 14 bases agree with TRBD2. This CDR3 has 19 residues. From germline, CDR1 is MGHRA and CDR2 YSYEKL. The junction had 9 bases not matched to a gene; V was cut back by 4 bases and J by 0 bases. CDR3 sequence reads: CASSRQTSGGAASTDTQYF. The CDR3 nucleotides are TGCGCCAGCAGCCGACAGACTAGCGGGGGGGCTGCTAGCACAGATACGCAGTATTTT.

The chain recombines TRBV7-2 with TRBJ2-6; 8 positions agree with TRBD1. The V gene's germline CDR1 is SGHTA and CDR2 FQGNSA. The length of the CDR3 is 16 residues. Trimming at V came to 5 bases and at J to 1 base, leaving 4 bases not matched to a gene. In DNA form, the CDR3 reads TGTGCCAGCAGCCCTAGGACAGGGTCTGGGGCCAACGTCCTGACTTTC. It encodes CASSPRTGSGANVLTF.

This rearrangement joins TRBV5-6 to TRBJ2-7; 9 positions agree with TRBD1. After removal of 4 bases from V and 4 bases from J, the junction contained 15 bases not matched to a gene. The CDR3 consists of 17 residues. Germline V gives CDR1 SGHDT, CDR2 YYEEEE. The CDR3 is CASSPLGTGNGDYEQYF. The CDR3 nucleotides read TGTGCCAGCAGCCCCCTCGGGACAGGGAATGGCGATTACGAGCAGTACTTC.

The gene calls are TRBV25-1 and TRBJ2-3; 7 positions agree with TRBD2. V was pared by 8 bases and J by 5 bases, with 7 bases of the junction left unmatched. This CDR3 has 13 amino acids. Germline lookup yields CDR1 MGHDK and CDR2 SYGVNS. In nucleotides, the CDR3 is TGTGCCAGCGCGGGGGATTCGCAAGATACGCAGTATTTT. Amino acids: CASAGDSQDTQYF. Full variable domain (missing parts from reference TRBV25-1 and TRBJ2-3): EADIYQTPRYLVIGTGKKITLECSQTMGHDKMYWYQQDPGMELHLIHYSYGVNSTEKGDLSSESTVSRIRTEHFPLTLESARPSHTSQYLCASAGDSQDTQYFGPGTRLTVL.

The genes are TRBV6-1 and TRBJ2-3; 7 positions agree with TRBD1. Germline trimming cut 6 bases from V and 0 bases from J; bases unmatched to any gene: 6. CDR3 size: 15 residues. Germline CDR1 is MNHNS and CDR2 is SASEGT. As DNA, the CDR3 is TGTGCCAGCAGACCCGACAGGGCCAGCACAGATACGCAGTATTTT. Its translation: CASRPDRASTDTQYF.

This clone was observed once. The chain combines TRBV30 with TRBJ1-2; TRBD1 might be the D (6 bases). The germline V gene encodes CDR1 GTSNPN and CDR2 SVGIG (reference sequence). This CDR3 contains 14 residues. V lost 6 bases and J 2 bases, leaving 16 bases between the germline ends. The CDR3 region is CACPWGRRNYGYTF. The CDR3 DNA reads as TGTGCCTGTCCCTGGGGGCGGAGAAACTATGGCTACACCTTC. Full variable domain (remainder filled in from reference TRBV30 and TRBJ1-2): SQTIHQWPATLVQPVGSPLSLECTVEGTSNPNLYWYRQAAGRGLQLLFYSVGIGQISSEVPQNLSASRPQDRQFILSSKKLLLSDSGFYLCACPWGRRNYGYTFGSGTRLTVV.

The chain employs TRBV11-2 and TRBJ2-7, with 12 bases aligning to TRBD2. The CDR3 runs 17 residues. V lost 2 bases and J lost 2; bases outside the gene matches: 7. Germline CDR1 SGHAT, CDR2 FQNNGV. CDR3 bases: TGTGCCAGCAGCTTATTGCTAGCGGGAGGGGTGGCCTACGAGCAGTACTTC. Protein: CASSLLLAGGVAYEQYF.

The chain recombines TRBV18 with TRBJ1-2; 8 nucleotides agree with TRBD1. The CDR3 is 14 residues long. The ends lost 4 bases at V and 7 bases at J; junction bases unmatched: 8. Germline CDR1 reads KGHSH; CDR2 reads LQKENI. The CDR3 coding sequence is TGTGCCAGCTCACGGACGGACAGGGAGCCTGGCTACACCTTC. It translates to CASSRTDREPGYTF.

CDR3: CASSGGLASTDTQYF. The CDR3 DNA follows: TGTGCCAGTAGTGGGGGACTAGCAAGCACAGATACGCAGTATTTT. This chain connects TRBV19 to TRBJ2-3; 9 bases agree with TRBD2. V shed 5 bases and J 0 bases; nucleotides not matched to a gene: 3. The germline gives CDR1 LNHDA, CDR2 SQIVND (reference sequence). The CDR3 is 15 residues long.

This rearrangement joins TRBV6-1 to TRBJ2-7; D remains ambiguous. The CDR3 covers 14 residues. The germline CDR1 and CDR2 sequences are MNHNS and SASEGT. The ends were cut back, 7 bases at V and 3 bases at J, with 16 bases in the middle. The CDR3 protein is CASTDPGLDYEQYF. The CDR3 coding sequence is TGTGCCAGCACAGACCCCGGCCTAGACTACGAGCAGTACTTC.

As to this clone: One junction end disagrees with the germline gene, perhaps due to a read error. The chain recombines TRBV29-1 with TRBJ2-7; the D gene is possibly TRBD1 (8 bases). Germline assignment: CDR1 SQVTM and CDR2 ANQGSEA. The CDR3 is 15 residues long. This CDR3 reads CSVGAYRGGRSEQCF. The CDR3 nucleotides are TGCAGCGTTGGGGCTTACAGGGGGGGACGGTCCGAGCAGTGCTTC.

There are a few counts of this clone. The DNA of the CDR3 is TGTGCCAGCAGTACTGATAGATATGGTGAGCAGTACTTC. Translation gives CASSTDRYGEQYF. The chain combines TRBV2 with TRBJ2-7; D unclear. Trimming took off 5 bases at V and 7 bases at J, with 15 bases between the two ends. The CDR3 has 13 residues. Germline V gene lookup returns CDR1 SNHLY and CDR2 FYNNEI.

The J gene is TRBJ1-2, the V gene TRBV5-8, with D possibly being TRBD1 (6 bases). Germline V CDR1 and CDR2: SGHTS, YDEGEE. V lost 7 bases to trimming and J lost 6 bases, with 16 bases between them. The CDR3 totals 13 residues. The CDR3 sequence: CASPHRVTNGYTF. The CDR3 DNA reads as TGTGCCAGCCCCCACAGGGTGACGAATGGCTACACCTTC.

The DNA for the CDR3 is TGTGCCAGCAATCCACAGGGGCGCGATTCACCCCTCCACTTT. This codes for CASNPQGRDSPLHF. V is TRBV6-1 and J is TRBJ1-6, with 7 nucleotides matching TRBD1. The V segment lost 7 bases and the J segment 8 bases; nucleotides outside the gene matches: 8. The CDR3 runs to 14 residues. The germline V gene has CDR1 MNHNS and CDR2 SASEGT.

The rearrangement links TRBV19 to TRBJ1-4; D perhaps matches TRBD1 (5 bases). V lost 8 bases and J 0 bases, leaving 10 bases between the germline ends. The CDR3 loop spans 14 amino acids. The germline V gene has CDR1 LNHDA and CDR2 SQIVND (reference sequence). The CDR3 sequence: CASARDPTNEKLFF. The CDR3 DNA reads as TGTGCCAGTGCCAGGGATCCAACTAATGAAAAACTGTTTTTT. The full variable domain, its missing parts supplied by reference TRBV19 and TRBJ1-4, is DGGITQSPKYLFRKEGQNVTLSCEQNLNHDAMYWYRQDPGQGLRLIYYSQIVNDFQKGDIAEGYSVSREKKESFPLTVTSAQKNPTAFYLCASARDPTNEKLFFGSGTQLSVL.

The rearrangement joins TRBV29-1 to TRBJ2-1; a possible D gene is TRBD2 (5 bases). The CDR3 runs to 14 residues. Germline CDR1 and CDR2: SQVTM and ANQGSEA. Deletions cut 6 bases from V and 2 bases from J, with 14 bases between. CDR3 bases: TGCAGCGTCACGAGGGTAGGAGCCTACAATGAGCAGTTCTTC. Protein product: CSVTRVGAYNEQFF.

The chain recombines TRBV23-1 with TRBJ2-2; perhaps TRBD2 as D (7 bases). TRBV23-1 is filed as an ORF, its function uncertain. The CDR3 sequence is 16 residues long. Trimming took 4 bases from V and 1 from J, leaving 13 bases between them. The CDR3 DNA follows: TGCGCCAGCAGTCGCGGGGGCGCTTTGAACACCGGGGAGCTGTTTTTT. Translated: CASSRGGALNTGELFF.

This clone was detected only once. The J gene is TRBJ2-5, the V gene TRBV30; 15 nucleotides agree with TRBD2. The CDR3 runs to 15 residues. Germline CDR1 and CDR2: GTSNPN and SVGIG (reference sequence). V trimming: 7 bases; J trimming: 5 bases; junction bases outside the gene matches: 8. The CDR3 here is CAYSSGLAGGETQYF. CDR3 DNA: TGTGCCTATAGCTCGGGACTAGCGGGAGGCGAGACCCAGTACTTC.

This chain links TRBV27 with TRBJ1-5, with 10 bases aligning to TRBD1. The V segment lost 5 bases and the J segment 4 bases; nucleotides outside the gene matches: 5. CDR3 length equals 15 residues. Per the germline V gene, CDR1 is MNHEY and CDR2 is SMNVEV (reference sequence). The CDR3 is CASSPRQGANQPQHF. As DNA, the CDR3 is TGTGCCAGCAGTCCCCGACAGGGGGCGAATCAGCCCCAGCATTTT.

This rearrangement joins TRBV28 to TRBJ1-4; tentatively, D is TRBD1 (5 bases). V lost 8 bases to trimming and J lost 5 bases, with 18 bases between them. Germline V lookup: CDR1 MDHEN, CDR2 SYDVKM. This CDR3 spans 15 amino acids. As DNA, the CDR3 is TGTGCCAGCTATCCCCTTGGGGAGGGGAATGAAAAACTGTTTTTT. It translates to CASYPLGEGNEKLFF.

The genes are TRBV5-1 and TRBJ1-1, with D unresolved. The V end was cut by 1 base, the J end by 1 base, with 11 bases between. There are 15 residues in the CDR3. Germline assignment: CDR1 SGHRS and CDR2 YFSETQ. The CDR3: CASSLFGGANTEAFF. CDR3 coding DNA: TGCGCCAGCAGCTTGTTTGGAGGAGCGAACACTGAAGCTTTCTTT.

The chain couples TRBV9 to TRBJ2-7, with 7 positions matching TRBD1. This CDR3 has 16 residues. Per the germline V gene, CDR1 is SGDLS and CDR2 is YYNGEE. J was trimmed by 2 bases and V by 4 bases; bases with no gene match: 12. This CDR3 reads CASSQRQGIPPYEQYF. The CDR3 nucleotides are TGTGCCAGCAGCCAGAGACAGGGTATCCCCCCCTACGAGCAGTACTTC.

The chain links TRBV2 to TRBJ2-3; perhaps TRBD2 as D (7 bases). V was clipped by 6 bases and J by 3 bases, with 13 bases between them. This CDR3 comprises 14 residues. Germline values: CDR1 SNHLY, CDR2 FYNNEI. CDR3 sequence (DNA): TGTGCCAGCAGGAGAGGGGGGGCTACAGATACGCAGTATTTT. This encodes CASRRGGATDTQYF. Variable domain in full (rest from reference TRBV2 and TRBJ2-3): EPEVTQTPSHQVTQMGQEVILRCVPISNHLYFYWYRQILGQKVEFLVSFYNNEISEKSEIFDDQFSVERPDGSNFTLKIRSTKLEDSAMYFCASRRGGATDTQYFGPGTRLTVL.

The chain links TRBV15 to TRBJ2-5, with 7 bases identical to TRBD2. There are 17 residues in the CDR3. The germline V gene has CDR1 LNHNV and CDR2 YYDKDF (reference sequence). Germline trimming cut 3 bases from V and 6 bases from J; bases unmatched to any gene: 16. In DNA, the CDR3 is TGTGCCACCAGCAGGGGGGGTTCTAGCGGAGTTCATCAGACCCAGTACTTC. Amino acid sequence: CATSRGGSSGVHQTQYF.

The chain uses TRBV2 and TRBJ1-1, with D possibly TRBD1 on 6 matching bases. The CDR3 consists of 12 residues. Germline CDR1 and CDR2: SNHLY and FYNNEI. The germline V and J ends were trimmed by 6 bases and 6 bases, with 11 bases remaining between them. The CDR3 sequence is CASRSQGPEAFF. The CDR3 region has the DNA TGTGCCAGCAGGTCACAGGGTCCTGAAGCTTTCTTT. Looking up the rest from reference TRBV2 and TRBJ1-1 gives the full variable domain: EPEVTQTPSHQVTQMGQEVILRCVPISNHLYFYWYRQILGQKVEFLVSFYNNEISEKSEIFDDQFSVERPDGSNFTLKIRSTKLEDSAMYFCASRSQGPEAFFGQGTRLTVV.

V and J are TRBV29-1 and TRBJ1-2; the D gene is possibly TRBD1 (5 bases). The CDR3 has 12 amino acids. Trimming pared 6 bases from V and 5 bases from J, leaving 13 bases between. Germline V gene sequence: CDR1 SQVTM, CDR2 ANQGSEA. This CDR3 reads CSVHRFGYGYTF. CDR3 nucleotide sequence: TGCAGCGTACACAGGTTTGGATATGGCTACACCTTC.

This clone was counted between two and nine times. J is TRBJ2-5 and V is TRBV30, with 7 bases lining up with TRBD1. The CDR3 length is 12 residues. V lost 3 bases, J lost 4 bases, and 2 bases stayed unmatched. Germline V gene data show CDR1 as GTSNPN and CDR2 as SVGIG (reference sequence). This CDR3 reads CAWRGGGETQYF. The CDR3 DNA reads TGTGCCTGGAGAGGGGGCGGAGAGACCCAGTACTTC.